This T cell receptor beta chain was obtained from a study of T cell responses to AZD1222 COVID-19 vaccine. Study-wide points: Unmutated variant regions are reportedly the target of nearly half of TCRs that are spike-specific. It was only a handful of AZD1222 recipients who were seropositive at baseline. At 160-218 and 743-854, vaccine-associated CD4 TCRs were dominant, and they spanned spike.

The table came from immunoSEQ multiplex PCR; TCRdb's copy has only in-frame clones and leaves some out. The data hold around 170,000 clones, with approximately 91% observed a single time. A note on this clone: What it binds is unknown.

V gave up 2 bases and J gave up 5 bases; unmatched junction bases: 4. This CDR3 spans 15 amino acids. CDR1 is LGHDT, CDR2 YNNKEL, per germline (reference sequence). Here the sequenced sample was peripheral blood, taken 28 days after the second AZD1222 dose. The chain employs TRBV3-1 (or the pseudogene TRBV3-2) and TRBJ2-5, with TRBD2 matching 11 bases. The receptor was isolated from an adult who received the AZD1222 COVID-19 vaccine. The CDR3, as DNA: TGTGCCAGCAGCCAAACTAGCGGGGGCCCTGAGACCCAGTACTTC. Its protein is CASSQTSGGPETQYF.